Below are 8 T cell receptor beta chains sequenced from a single sample in a study of cytomegalovirus exposure and HLA in healthy donors. It was with 60 Vbeta and 13 Jbeta primers that the PCR ran. The assay was immunoSEQ multiplex PCR, and TCRdb's table has in-frame clones only and misses some. The repertoire holds around 200,000 clones, with around 83% as singletons. Material for sequencing was PBMCs. The receptors were sampled from a girl aged 2-10 years in good health and CMV-seropositive.

The rearrangement uses TRBV28 and TRBJ1-2; D not resolved. The CDR3 is made up of 11 amino acids. Germline values: CDR1 MDHEN, CDR2 SYDVKM. V dropped 10 bases and J dropped 4 bases, with 10 bases sitting between them. The CDR3 sequence: CATSVFYGYTF. In nucleotides, the CDR3 is TGTGCCACCTCCGTTTTCTATGGCTACACCTTC.

The chain is built from TRBV29-1 and TRBJ2-3, with TRBD2 matching over 10 bases. This CDR3 has 16 amino acids. Germline assignment: CDR1 SQVTM and CDR2 ANQGSEA. V lost 1 base, J lost 5 bases, and 9 bases stayed unmatched. In DNA, the CDR3 is TGCAGCGTTGAAGGGCTAGCGGGAGATCAAGAAGATACGCAGTATTTT. Amino acid sequence: CSVEGLAGDQEDTQYF.

The chain recombines TRBV7-3 with TRBJ2-3, with TRBD2 matching 10 bases. CDR3 length equals 14 residues. Germline assignment: CDR1 SGHTA and CDR2 FQGTGA. J was trimmed by 6 bases and V by 10 bases; bases with no gene match: 10. The CDR3 here is CATSPLAGADTQYF. In DNA, the CDR3 is TGTGCCACATCTCCTCTAGCGGGAGCTGATACGCAGTATTTT.

This clone was seen more than once but under ten times. Written as DNA, the CDR3 is TGTGCCAGCAGTAGGACAGGGCGGACAGATACGCAGTATTTT. Its protein is CASSRTGRTDTQYF. The chain has TRBV6-5 and TRBJ2-3; TRBD1 aligns across 8 bases. Per germline, CDR1 MNHEY and CDR2 SVGAGI. Losses at the gene ends were 5 bases for V and 3 bases for J; bases not matched to a gene: 4. The CDR3 has 14 amino acids.

A word on this clone: Relative to the germline gene, one junction end is altered; a read error may explain this. CDR3 protein: CSVEDPKDTEAFF. The CDR3 region has the DNA TGCAGCGTTGAAGATCCTAAGGACACGGAAGCTTTCTTT. This chain joins TRBV29-1 and TRBJ1-1, with D perhaps matching TRBD1 (5 bases). The CDR3 covers 13 residues. Germline V gene sequence: CDR1 SQVTM, CDR2 ANQGSEA.

The gene calls are TRBV12-5 and TRBJ2-2; D gene ambiguous. Germline lookup yields CDR1 LGHNT and CDR2 FRNRAP. The CDR3 is 15 amino acids. V lost 7 bases, J lost 3 bases, and 15 bases lay in between. CDR3 sequence (DNA): TGTGCTAGTGCCCCCGGGTCAGTTGACACCGGGGAGCTGTTTTTT. Translation: CASAPGSVDTGELFF.

The chain is built from TRBV18 and TRBJ1-6; a weak D match, TRBD1 (5 bases). V was shortened by 4 bases and J by 9 bases, with 19 bases between the two germline ends. Per the germline V gene, CDR1 is KGHSH and CDR2 is LQKENI. The CDR3 runs to 16 residues. CDR3 DNA: TGTGCCAGCTCACTGAACGGACAAGGGAAAAGTTCACCCCTCCACTTT. Translated, it gives CASSLNGQGKSSPLHF. Looking up the rest from reference TRBV18 and TRBJ1-6 gives the full variable domain: NAGVMQNPRHLVRRRGQEARLRCSPMKGHSHVYWYRQLPEEGLKFMVYLQKENIIDESGMPKERFSAEFPKEGPSILRIQQVVRGDSAAYFCASSLNGQGKSSPLHFGNGTRLTVT.

The chain joins TRBV11-2 to TRBJ2-1, with 10 bases identical to TRBD2. The junction had 9 bases not matched to a gene; V was cut back by 5 bases and J by 5 bases. The CDR3 is made up of 16 amino acids. CDR1 and CDR2 from the germline V gene are SGHAT and FQNNGV. The CDR3, as DNA: TGTGCCAGCAGCCCGCGACTAGCGGGCATCCACAATGAGCAGTTCTTC. As protein: CASSPRLAGIHNEQFF.